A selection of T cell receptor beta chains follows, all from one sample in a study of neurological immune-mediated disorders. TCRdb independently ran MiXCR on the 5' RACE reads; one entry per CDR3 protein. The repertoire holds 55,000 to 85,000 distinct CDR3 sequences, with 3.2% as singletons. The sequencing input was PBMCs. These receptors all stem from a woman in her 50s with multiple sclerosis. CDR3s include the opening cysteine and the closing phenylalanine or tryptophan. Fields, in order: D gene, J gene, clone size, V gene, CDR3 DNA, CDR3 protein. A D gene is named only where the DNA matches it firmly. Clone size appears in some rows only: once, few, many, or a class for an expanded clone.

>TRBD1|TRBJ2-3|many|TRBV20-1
TGCAGTGCTAAGGACAGGTTGACAGATACGCAGTATTTT
CSAKDRLTDTQYF
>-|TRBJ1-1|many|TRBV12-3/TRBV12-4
TGTGCCAGCAGTTTATTAAGTCTTGGGCTGGCGAACACTGAAGCTTTCTTT
CASSLLSLGLANTEAFF
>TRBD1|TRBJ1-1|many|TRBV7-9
TGTGCCAGCAGCCCCAAAGGGGGCGGGACTGAAGCTTTCTTT
CASSPKGGGTEAFF
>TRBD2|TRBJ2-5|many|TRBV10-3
TGTGCAACTAGTAGAAGCGGGAAGCAAGAGACCCAGTACTTC
CATSRSGKQETQYF
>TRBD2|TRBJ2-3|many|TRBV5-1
TGCGCCAGCAGCTTGTGGACTAGCGGGAGTTCGGATACGCAGTATTTT
CASSLWTSGSSDTQYF
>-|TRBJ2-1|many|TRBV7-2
TGTGCCAGCAGCCCCTACGATTACTACAATGAGCAGTTCTTC
CASSPYDYYNEQFF
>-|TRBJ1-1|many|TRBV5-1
TGCGCCAGCAGGGCAGGGTCCGCTGAAGCTTTCTTT
CASRAGSAEAFF
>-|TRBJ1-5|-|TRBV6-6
TGTGCCAGCAGTTCAAGGACATCCGGTCAGCCCCAGCATTTT
CASSSRTSGQPQHF
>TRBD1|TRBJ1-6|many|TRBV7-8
TGTGCCAGCAGCCCGACAGGGATCTCACCCCTCCACTTT
CASSPTGISPLHF
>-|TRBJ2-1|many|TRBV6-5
TGTGCCAGCAGTTCTCAGGACAGCATCTACAATGAGCAGTTCTTC
CASSSQDSIYNEQFF
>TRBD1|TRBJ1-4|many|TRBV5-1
TGCGCCAGCAGCTCCCGGACAGGGGGCATCGAAAAACTGTTTTTT
CASSSRTGGIEKLFF
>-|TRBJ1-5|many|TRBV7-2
TGTGCCAGCAGCTTAGCGGCGAGTCAGCCCCAGCATTTT
CASSLAASQPQHF
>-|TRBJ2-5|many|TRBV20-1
TGCAGTGCTAGAGATCGGGGCGGGCAAGAGACCCAGTACTTC
CSARDRGGQETQYF